Below, 6 T cell receptor beta chains from the same sample are listed, as sequenced in a study of shared clonotypes between healthy human individuals. Profiling relied on immunoSEQ multiplex PCR, and the TCRdb table lists in-frame clones only, not all of them. The data show a few million clones, approximately 93% seen once. The source material was naive CD4+ T cells from PBMCs. The sample's subset: CD45RA+ positively selected. The receptor set was obtained from a man aged 18 to 30 in good health. Some clones in this sample may be carry-over from other donors' samples.

The J gene is TRBJ2-1, the V gene TRBV5-1; the match to TRBD2 covers 11 bases. The CDR3 sequence is 16 residues long. With V trimmed by 6 bases and J by 8 bases, 13 bases remained unmatched. Per the germline V gene, CDR1 is SGHRS and CDR2 is YFSETQ. In DNA, the CDR3 is TGCGCCAGCAAGAAGGCTAGCGGGAGGAGGCTTGATGAGCAGTTCTTC. It codes for CASKKASGRRLDEQFF. Full variable domain (rest looked up from reference TRBV5-1 and TRBJ2-1): KAGVTQTPRYLIKTRGQQVTLSCSPISGHRSVSWYQQTPGQGLQFLFEYFSETQRNKGNFPGRFSGRQFSNSRSEMNVSTLELGDSALYLCASKKASGRRLDEQFFGPGTRLTVL.

Points on this clone: A read error may produce the germline difference seen at one junction end. The V and J genes are TRBV15 and TRBJ1-2, with TRBD1 identical over 11 bases. There are 13 residues in the CDR3. Per germline, CDR1 LNHNV and CDR2 YYDKDF (reference sequence). The CDR3 is CATSRGRDRGAAF. The CDR3 nucleotides are TGTGCCACCAGCAGAGGCCGGGACAGGGGGGCCGCCTTC.

The rearrangement uses TRBV6-5 and TRBJ1-4; tentative D call: TRBD1 (6 bases). In germline, CDR1 is MNHEY, CDR2 SVGAGI. V lost 6 bases and J lost 4, with 15 bases in between. The CDR3 is made up of 15 amino acids. DNA of the CDR3: TGTGCCAGCAGAAAGACCGGACAGTTTAATGAAAAACTGTTTTTT. This translates into CASRKTGQFNEKLFF.

In this sample, this clone turned up once. The chain links TRBV27 to TRBJ1-3, with D possibly TRBD1 on 5 matching bases. Germline V gene data show CDR1 as MNHEY and CDR2 as SMNVEV (reference sequence). This CDR3 region has 15 residues. V was trimmed by 7 bases and J by 0 bases, leaving 13 bases between them. The CDR3 region has the DNA TGTGCCAGCAAAGCGGGACGGAACTCTGGAAACACCATATATTTT. This translates into CASKAGRNSGNTIYF.

In DNA form, the CDR3 reads TGTGCCAGCAGTGATTCGGGACAGGGGCTCCAGCCCCAGCATTTT. Translation gives CASSDSGQGLQPQHF. The chain joins TRBV2 to TRBJ1-5, with 10 nucleotides matching TRBD1. The junction had 6 bases not matched to a gene; V was cut back by 3 bases and J by 7 bases. Looked up from germline, CDR1 is SNHLY and CDR2 is FYNNEI. The CDR3 runs 15 residues.

The gene calls are TRBV19 and TRBJ2-1; D is perhaps TRBD2 (6 bases). CDR1 and CDR2 (germline): LNHDA, SQIVND (reference sequence). The CDR3 has 16 amino acids. The ends were cut back, 1 base at V and 4 bases at J, with 14 bases in the middle. The CDR3 is CASSIVGGTLYNEQFF. The CDR3 DNA sequence: TGTGCCAGTAGTATAGTCGGGGGAACTCTTTACAATGAGCAGTTCTTC. The variable domain in full, with the rest retrieved from reference TRBV19 and TRBJ2-1, is DGGITQSPKYLFRKEGQNVTLSCEQNLNHDAMYWYRQDPGQGLRLIYYSQIVNDFQKGDIAEGYSVSREKKESFPLTVTSAQKNPTAFYLCASSIVGGTLYNEQFFGPGTRLTVL.